Listed below are T cell receptor beta chains from one sample, sequenced in a study of blood T cells in healthy people across ages. From the 5' RACE reads, TCRdb called clonotypes with MiXCR, one entry per CDR3 protein. Of 1.5 million to 2 million distinct CDR3 sequences listed, more than 35% are singletons. The sequencing sample was made of blood. The source of these receptors is a human donor in good health. Each CDR3 is given with its conserved first and last residue. The D gene is left open where the match is weak. Size is omitted from some rows. Given values are once, few, many or a class for expanded clones.

TRBD1,TRBJ1-1,-,TRBV28,CASNKRDSPPTEAFF,TGTGCCAGCAACAAACGGGACAGTCCCCCCACTGAAGCTTTCTTT
-,TRBJ2-7,many,TRBV7-9,CASSPDRPYEQYF,TGTGCCAGCAGTCCGGACAGACCCTACGAGCAGTACTTC
TRBD1,TRBJ1-1,-,TRBV10-3,CAISNGTVPAFF,TGTGCCATCAGCAACGGGACAGTTCCAGCTTTCTTT
-,TRBJ2-3,-,TRBV12-3/TRBV12-4,CASNLYPDTQYF,TGTGCCAGCAACTTATATCCAGATACGCAGTATTTT
-,TRBJ1-1,once,TRBV5-5,CASSSRGPENTEAFF,TGTGCCAGCAGCTCCCGGGGACCCGAGAACACTGAAGCTTTCTTT
-,TRBJ2-6,-,TRBV20-1,CSASPFDRFASGANVLTF,TGCAGTGCTAGCCCCTTTGACAGGTTCGCCTCTGGGGCCAACGTCCTGACTTTC
-,TRBJ1-2,-,TRBV2,CASTCREVESGYTF,TGTGCCAGCACCTGCAGGGAGGTCGAATCTGGCTACACCTTC
TRBD1,TRBJ2-7,few,TRBV20-1,CSALRRDRGHEQYF,TGCAGTGCTCTACGCCGGGACAGGGGCCACGAGCAGTACTTC
-,TRBJ2-2,-,TRBV4-1,CASSPRGVGTRELFF,TGCGCCAGCAGCCCCAGGGGCGTTGGGACCAGGGAGCTGTTTTTT
TRBD2,TRBJ2-1,-,TRBV10-3,CAISTSDNEQFF,TGTGCCATCTCGACTAGCGACAATGAGCAGTTCTTC
-,TRBJ1-5,-,TRBV27,CASSLLRGQPQHF,TGTGCCAGCAGTTTATTGAGGGGTCAGCCCCAGCATTTT
-,TRBJ1-1,few,TRBV9,CASSVVEGRAEAFF,TGTGCCAGCAGCGTAGTCGAGGGAAGGGCTGAAGCTTTCTTT
TRBD1,TRBJ1-2,-,TRBV28,CASSPFPKAGTGRYTF,TGTGCCAGCAGTCCCTTCCCCAAGGCCGGGACAGGGAGATACACCTTC
-,TRBJ2-3,few,TRBV20-1,CSAGRGRSTDTQYF,TGCAGTGCTGGTAGAGGTCGTAGCACAGATACGCAGTATTTT
-,TRBJ1-1,-,TRBV29-1,CSVEIHRGARAEAFF,TGCAGCGTTGAAATCCATCGGGGGGCGCGGGCTGAAGCTTTCTTT
-,TRBJ2-1,-,TRBV28,CASSTPTPHEQFF,TGTGCCAGCAGTACCCCCACTCCGCATGAGCAGTTCTTC
-,TRBJ2-3,-,TRBV21-1,CASSGNGTGVTDTQYF,TGTGCCAGCAGCGGAAATGGGACAGGCGTTACAGATACGCAGTATTTT
TRBD2,TRBJ2-3,-,TRBV7-2,CTSSLDPLAGITDTQYF,TGTACCAGCAGCTTAGACCCACTAGCGGGGATCACAGATACGCAGTATTTT
-,TRBJ2-7,-,TRBV20-1,CSAMSAKIYEQYF,TGCAGTGCTATGTCAGCTAAAATCTACGAGCAGTACTTC
-,TRBJ1-2,-,TRBV27,CASSGHANYGYTF,TGTGCCAGCTCGGGACACGCAAACTATGGCTACACCTTC
-,TRBJ2-6,few,TRBV15,CATSREIQSSGANVLTF,TGTGCCACCAGCAGAGAGATACAGAGCTCTGGGGCCAACGTCCTGACTTTC
-,TRBJ2-3,few,TRBV7-3,CASSLGLAGRGTQYF,TGTGCCAGCAGCTTAGGTCTGGCGGGGAGAGGCACGCAGTATTTT
-,TRBJ2-6,few,TRBV6-2/TRBV6-3,CASSYPGPAGANVLTF,TGTGCCAGCAGTTACCCAGGGCCCGCTGGGGCCAACGTCCTGACTTTC
TRBD2,TRBJ2-7,-,TRBV7-9,CASSTGGARSYEQYF,TGTGCCAGCAGCACCGGGGGGGCCCGATCCTACGAGCAGTACTTC
-,TRBJ1-1,-,TRBV7-2,CASRKDSRNTEAFF,TGTGCCAGCAGAAAGGACAGCCGTAACACTGAAGCTTTCTTT
TRBD1,TRBJ2-1,-,TRBV7-2,CASSFYRGDEQFF,TGTGCCAGCAGCTTTTACAGGGGCGATGAGCAGTTCTTC
-,TRBJ2-3,few,TRBV20-1,CSARRPGDTQYF,TGCAGTGCTAGGAGGCCAGGAGATACGCAGTATTTT
-,TRBJ1-1,-,TRBV7-6,CASSLGNPMNTEAFF,TGTGCCAGCAGCTTAGGGAACCCTATGAACACTGAAGCTTTCTTT
TRBD1,TRBJ1-1,-,TRBV7-9,CASSFPGQVTEAFF,TGTGCCAGCAGCTTTCCGGGACAGGTCACTGAAGCTTTCTTT
-,TRBJ1-1,once,TRBV6-2/TRBV6-3,CASSYQGGGRTFF,TGTGCCAGCAGCTACCAAGGCGGGGGACGGACTTTCTTT
TRBD2,TRBJ2-5,-,TRBV4-1,CASSQERDYRQETQYF,TGCGCCAGCAGCCAAGAACGGGACTACCGTCAAGAGACCCAGTACTTC
-,TRBJ2-7,-,TRBV28,CASSFRGFSSYEQYF,TGTGCCAGCAGTTTTCGGGGCTTTAGCTCCTACGAGCAGTACTTC
TRBD1,TRBJ1-2,-,TRBV2,CASNVLQGTHGYTF,TGTGCCAGCAATGTACTACAGGGGACGCATGGCTACACCTTC
-,TRBJ2-3,-,TRBV10-3,CAISGPRRGIGGTDTQYF,TGTGCCATCAGTGGACCCCGTCGAGGGATTGGGGGCACAGATACGCAGTATTTT
-,TRBJ2-3,many,TRBV12-3/TRBV12-4,CASSRDPTDTQYF,TGTGCCAGCAGCCGAGATCCCACAGATACGCAGTATTTT
-,TRBJ2-1,-,TRBV15,CATSNPRTAYNEQFF,TGTGCCACCAGCAATCCCCGAACAGCGTACAATGAGCAGTTCTTC
TRBD1,TRBJ2-3,-,TRBV15,CATSATDGTVSTDTQYF,TGTGCCACCAGCGCAACGGACGGGACAGTCAGCACAGATACGCAGTATTTT
-,TRBJ2-5,many,TRBV7-3,CASSPARGSETQYF,TGTGCCAGCAGCCCGGCGAGGGGGTCAGAGACCCAGTACTTC
-,TRBJ2-7,-,TRBV4-3,CASSQDSGGEYNEQYF,TGCGCCAGCAGCCAAGATTCCGGGGGCGAATACAACGAGCAGTACTTC
-,TRBJ1-2,-,TRBV21-1,CASSNRWDRVYGCTF,-
-,TRBJ2-3,many,TRBV5-1,CASSRITGTGLGDTQYF,TGCGCCAGCAGCCGTATAACCGGGACGGGCTTAGGAGATACGCAGTATTTT
-,TRBJ2-1,few,TRBV27,CASSLRFSGNEQFF,TGTGCCAGCAGTTTGCGCTTCTCTGGGAATGAGCAGTTCTTC
TRBD1,TRBJ1-1,few,TRBV9,CASSISRDRGGTEAFF,TGTGCCAGCAGCATCTCACGGGACAGGGGGGGAACTGAAGCTTTCTTT